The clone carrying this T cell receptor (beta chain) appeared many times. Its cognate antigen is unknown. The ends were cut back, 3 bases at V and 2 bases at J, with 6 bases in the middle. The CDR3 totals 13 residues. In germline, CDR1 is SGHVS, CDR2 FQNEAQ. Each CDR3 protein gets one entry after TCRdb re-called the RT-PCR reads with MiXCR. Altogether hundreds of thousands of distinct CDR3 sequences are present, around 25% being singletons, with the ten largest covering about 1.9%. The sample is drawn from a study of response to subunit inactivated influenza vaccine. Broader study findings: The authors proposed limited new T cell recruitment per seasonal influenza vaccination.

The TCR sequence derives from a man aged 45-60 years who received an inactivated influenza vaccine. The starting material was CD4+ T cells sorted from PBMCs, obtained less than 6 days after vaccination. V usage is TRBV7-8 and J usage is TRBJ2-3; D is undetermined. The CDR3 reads CASSLQTTDTQYF. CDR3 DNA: TGTGCCAGCAGCTTGCAGACCACAGATACGCAGTATTTT.